This T cell receptor beta chain was sequenced for a study of cytomegalovirus exposure and HLA in healthy donors. Study conclusions and caveats: The later analysis indicated that the majority of CMV-associated TCR beta chains appeared HLA-restricted. TCR beta chains numbering more than 150 were designated cytomegalovirus-associated.

In germline, CDR1 is MNHEY, CDR2 SVGAGI. The CDR3 runs to 14 residues. Losses at the gene ends were 6 bases for V and 0 bases for J; bases not matched to a gene: 3. This clone showed up just once. Antigen unknown. 60 Vbeta and 13 Jbeta primers were used in PCR. TCRdb keeps only in-frame clones here, not all; method: immunoSEQ multiplex PCR. The profile shows about 70,000 clones, 74% of them singletons. This receptor was identified in a human donor in good health. This rearrangement joins TRBV6-5 to TRBJ2-7, with TRBD1 identical over 9 bases. Sequencing was performed on PBMCs. The CDR3, as DNA: TGTGCCAGCAGGGGACAGGGTACCTCCTACGAGCAGTACTTC. This encodes CASRGQGTSYEQYF.